This T cell receptor beta chain was captured by sequencing in a study of identical twins. Study outcomes and limitations: Because invariant MAIT and iNKT cells could be present, zero-insertion analyses could be partly confounded. Out-of-frame sharing of TCR alpha in monozygotic twins was underestimated by models. Excess twin sharing in beta out-of-frame sequences was weaker.

This clonotype was recorded at least ten times. The antigen remains unidentified. TCRdb ran MiXCR on the 5' RACE reads and lists one entry per CDR3 protein. Of some 900,000 distinct CDR3 sequences listed, more than 9% are singletons. V lost 3 bases, J lost 5 bases, and 8 bases lay in between. The CDR3 covers 13 residues. The sample was also reused in another study, on yellow fever vaccine responses in identical twins.

This receptor was taken from a woman in her late teens or twenties in good health. Source material: PBMCs. This chain connects TRBV12-3 or TRBV12-4 to TRBJ1-5; D is unclear. The CDR3 loop reads CASSFSLDQPQHF. DNA for the CDR3: TGTGCCAGCAGTTTTTCACTCGATCAGCCCCAGCATTTT.